This TCR beta chain was sequenced for a study of blood T cell repertoires in COVID-19. Study overall: PBMCs, B-cell-depleted T cells, or T cells provided the cDNA or gDNA that made up the material.

Seattle patients were enrolled while actively infected and followed longitudinally. Only in-frame clones appear in the TCRdb table, and some are missing; sequencing was by immunoSEQ multiplex PCR. The data contain fewer than 300,000 clones, under 85% of them seen just once; the ten biggest clones take up roughly 0.94%. Germline-derived CDR1 and CDR2 are SGDLS and YYNGEE. With V trimmed by 0 bases and J by 3 bases, 3 bases remained unmatched. The CDR3 contains 16 residues. Sample: peripheral blood. The chain uses TRBV9 and TRBJ2-2; 9 nucleotides match TRBD1. The sequence derives from a human donor with COVID-19, enrolled during active disease. The donor label of this sample is uncertain. The CDR3 reads CASSVGQGVDTGELFF. The CDR3, as DNA: TGTGCCAGCAGCGTAGGACAGGGGGTGGACACCGGGGAGCTGTTTTTT.